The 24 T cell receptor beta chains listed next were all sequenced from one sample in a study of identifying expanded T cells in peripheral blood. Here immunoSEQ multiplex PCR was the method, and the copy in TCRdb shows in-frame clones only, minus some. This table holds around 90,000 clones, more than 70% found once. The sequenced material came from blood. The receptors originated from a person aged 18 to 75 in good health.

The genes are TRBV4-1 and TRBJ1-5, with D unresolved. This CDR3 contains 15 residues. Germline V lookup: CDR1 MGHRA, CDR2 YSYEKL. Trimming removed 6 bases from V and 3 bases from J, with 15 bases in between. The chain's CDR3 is CASSPGGVTNQPQHF. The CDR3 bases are TGCGCCAGCAGTCCTGGTGGAGTGACCAATCAGCCCCAGCATTTT.

The CDR3 nucleotides are TGTGCCAGCTCACCGGGGTCTGGTATAGCCAAAAACATTCAGTACTTC. Protein: CASSPGSGIAKNIQYF. The gene calls are TRBV18 and TRBJ2-4; no clear D. Germline loops: CDR1 KGHSH, CDR2 LQKENI. The CDR3 length is 16 residues. Trimming shortened V by 3 bases and J by 0 bases, and 12 bases separated the two germline ends.

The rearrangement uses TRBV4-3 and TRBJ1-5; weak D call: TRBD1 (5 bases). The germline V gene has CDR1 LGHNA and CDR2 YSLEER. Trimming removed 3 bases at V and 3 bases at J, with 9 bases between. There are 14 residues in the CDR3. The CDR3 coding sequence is TGCGCCAGCAGCCAGGGACTGGACAATCAGCCCCAGCATTTT. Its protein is CASSQGLDNQPQHF.

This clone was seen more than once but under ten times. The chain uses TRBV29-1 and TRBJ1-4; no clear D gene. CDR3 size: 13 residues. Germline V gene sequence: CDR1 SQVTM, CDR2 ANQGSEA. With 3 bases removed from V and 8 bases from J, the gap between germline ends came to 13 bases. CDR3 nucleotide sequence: TGCAGCGTTGATGAACGGGTGACGGAAAAACTGTTTTTT. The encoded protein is CSVDERVTEKLFF.

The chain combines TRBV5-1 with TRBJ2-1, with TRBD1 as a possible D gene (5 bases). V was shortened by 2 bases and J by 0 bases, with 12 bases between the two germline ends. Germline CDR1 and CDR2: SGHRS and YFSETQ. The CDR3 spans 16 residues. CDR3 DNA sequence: TGCGCCAGCAGCTTTCAGGGCAGCAGCTCCTACAATGAGCAGTTCTTC. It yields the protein CASSFQGSSSYNEQFF. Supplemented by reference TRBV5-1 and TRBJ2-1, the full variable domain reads KAGVTQTPRYLIKTRGQQVTLSCSPISGHRSVSWYQQTPGQGLQFLFEYFSETQRNKGNFPGRFSGRQFSNSRSEMNVSTLELGDSALYLCASSFQGSSSYNEQFFGPGTRLTVL.

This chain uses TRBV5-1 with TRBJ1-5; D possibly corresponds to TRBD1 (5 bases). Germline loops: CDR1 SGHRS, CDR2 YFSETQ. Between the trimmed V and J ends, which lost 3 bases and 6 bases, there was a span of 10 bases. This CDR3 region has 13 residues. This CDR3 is CASSYSGSQPQHF. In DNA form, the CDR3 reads TGCGCCAGCAGCTATTCAGGGTCTCAGCCCCAGCATTTT. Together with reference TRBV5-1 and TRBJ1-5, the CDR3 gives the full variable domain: KAGVTQTPRYLIKTRGQQVTLSCSPISGHRSVSWYQQTPGQGLQFLFEYFSETQRNKGNFPGRFSGRQFSNSRSEMNVSTLELGDSALYLCASSYSGSQPQHFGDGTRLSIL.

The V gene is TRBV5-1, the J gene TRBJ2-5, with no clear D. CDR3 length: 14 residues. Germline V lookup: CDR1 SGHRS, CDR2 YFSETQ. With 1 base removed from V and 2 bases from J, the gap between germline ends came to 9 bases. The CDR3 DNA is TGCGCCAGCAGCTTGCAGAGTGGGCAAGAGACCCAGTACTTC. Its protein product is CASSLQSGQETQYF.

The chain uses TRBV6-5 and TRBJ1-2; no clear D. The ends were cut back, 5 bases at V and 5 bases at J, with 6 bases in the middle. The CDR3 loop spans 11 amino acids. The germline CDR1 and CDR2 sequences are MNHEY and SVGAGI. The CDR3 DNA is TGTGCCAGCAGTGTTTTGTATGGCTACACCTTC. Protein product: CASSVLYGYTF.

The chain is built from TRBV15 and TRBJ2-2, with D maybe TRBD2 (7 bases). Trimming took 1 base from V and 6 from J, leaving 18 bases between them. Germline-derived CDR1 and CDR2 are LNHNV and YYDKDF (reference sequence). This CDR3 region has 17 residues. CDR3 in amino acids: CATSRVVLGGAAGELFF. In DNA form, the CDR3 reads TGTGCCACCAGCAGAGTTGTTTTAGGGGGGGCAGCCGGGGAGCTGTTTTTT.

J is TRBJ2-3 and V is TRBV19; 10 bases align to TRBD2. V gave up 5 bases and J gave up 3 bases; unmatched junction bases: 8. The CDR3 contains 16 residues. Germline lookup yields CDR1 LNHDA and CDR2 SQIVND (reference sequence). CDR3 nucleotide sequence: TGTGCCAGTAGTCCAGCGGGAGGGTACGAGACAGATACGCAGTATTTT. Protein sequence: CASSPAGGYETDTQYF.

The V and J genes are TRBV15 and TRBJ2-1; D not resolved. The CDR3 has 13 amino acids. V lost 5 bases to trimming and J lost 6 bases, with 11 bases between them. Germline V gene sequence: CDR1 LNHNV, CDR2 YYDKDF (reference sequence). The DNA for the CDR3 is TGTGCCACCAGCGACGAGGCCCGCAATGAGCAGTTCTTC. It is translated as CATSDEARNEQFF.

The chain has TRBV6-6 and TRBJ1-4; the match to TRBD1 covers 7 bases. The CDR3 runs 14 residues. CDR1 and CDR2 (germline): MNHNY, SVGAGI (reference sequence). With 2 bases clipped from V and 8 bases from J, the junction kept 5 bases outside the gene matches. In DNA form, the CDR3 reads TGTGCCAGCAGTTACAGGGGGCCGTTGGAAAAACTGTTTTTT. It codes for CASSYRGPLEKLFF.

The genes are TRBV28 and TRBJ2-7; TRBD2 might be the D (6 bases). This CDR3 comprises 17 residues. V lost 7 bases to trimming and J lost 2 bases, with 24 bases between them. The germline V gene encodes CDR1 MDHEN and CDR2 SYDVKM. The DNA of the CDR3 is TGTGCCAGCAAGGAAGGGGATTTCGGGGGAGCACCCTACGAGCAGTACTTC. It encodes CASKEGDFGGAPYEQYF.

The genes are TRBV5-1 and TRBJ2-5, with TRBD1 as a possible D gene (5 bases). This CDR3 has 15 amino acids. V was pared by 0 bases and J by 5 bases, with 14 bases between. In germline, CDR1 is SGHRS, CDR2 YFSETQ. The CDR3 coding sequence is TGCGCCAGCAGCTTGGTGCAGGGCCCCTACGAGACCCAGTACTTC. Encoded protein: CASSLVQGPYETQYF.

CDR3 amino acids: CASSVGPGASDKYEQYF. The CDR3 DNA reads TGTGCCAGCAGCGTAGGTCCTGGGGCTAGTGACAAATACGAGCAGTACTTC. The chain carries TRBV9 and TRBJ2-7, with D possibly being TRBD1 (5 bases). The CDR3 contains 17 residues. Germline CDR1 and CDR2: SGDLS and YYNGEE. V dropped 0 bases and J dropped 4 bases, with 20 bases sitting between them.

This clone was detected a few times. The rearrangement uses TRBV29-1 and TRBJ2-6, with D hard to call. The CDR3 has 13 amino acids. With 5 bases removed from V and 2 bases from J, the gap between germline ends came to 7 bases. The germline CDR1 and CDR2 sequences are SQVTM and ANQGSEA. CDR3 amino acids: CSVLLPGANVLTF. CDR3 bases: TGCAGCGTTCTCCTCCCTGGGGCCAACGTCCTGACTTTC.

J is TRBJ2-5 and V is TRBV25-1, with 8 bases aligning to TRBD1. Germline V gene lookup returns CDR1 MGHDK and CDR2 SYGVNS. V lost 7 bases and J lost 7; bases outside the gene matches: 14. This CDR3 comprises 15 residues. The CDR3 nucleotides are TGTGCCAGCAAGGAGACCGGGACAGGCCTAGGGACCCAGTACTTC. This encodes CASKETGTGLGTQYF. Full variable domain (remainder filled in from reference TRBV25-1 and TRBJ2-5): EADIYQTPRYLVIGTGKKITLECSQTMGHDKMYWYQQDPGMELHLIHYSYGVNSTEKGDLSSESTVSRIRTEHFPLTLESARPSHTSQYLCASKETGTGLGTQYFGPGTRLLVL.

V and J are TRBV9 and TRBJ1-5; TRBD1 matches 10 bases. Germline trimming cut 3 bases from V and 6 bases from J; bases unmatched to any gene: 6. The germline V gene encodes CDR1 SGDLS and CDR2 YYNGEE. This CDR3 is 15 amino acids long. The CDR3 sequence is CASSGQGAQGQPQHF. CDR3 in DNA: TGTGCCAGCAGCGGACAGGGGGCGCAAGGTCAGCCCCAGCATTTT.

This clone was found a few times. The CDR3 sequence is CASSYSGGRYGYTF. In nucleotides, the CDR3 is TGTGCCAGCAGTTACTCTGGGGGACGGTATGGCTACACCTTC. This chain connects TRBV6-5 to TRBJ1-2, with D perhaps matching TRBD1 (5 bases). Germline V gene lookup returns CDR1 MNHEY and CDR2 SVGAGI. The CDR3 is 14 amino acids. The V gene lost 0 bases and the J gene lost 5 bases, with 10 bases spanning the gap.

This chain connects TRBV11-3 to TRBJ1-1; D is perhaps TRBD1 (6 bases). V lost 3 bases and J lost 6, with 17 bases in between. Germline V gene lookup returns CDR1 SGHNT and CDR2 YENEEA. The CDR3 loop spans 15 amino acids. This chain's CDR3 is CASSFRGQRGAEAFF. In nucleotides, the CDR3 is TGTGCCAGCAGCTTCCGCGGACAGCGGGGCGCTGAAGCTTTCTTT.

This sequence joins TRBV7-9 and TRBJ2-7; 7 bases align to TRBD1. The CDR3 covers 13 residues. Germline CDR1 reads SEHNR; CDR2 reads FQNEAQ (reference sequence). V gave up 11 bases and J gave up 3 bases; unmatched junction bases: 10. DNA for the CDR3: TGTGCCGGTACGACAGGGTACGGCTACGAGCAGTACTTC. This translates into CAGTTGYGYEQYF.

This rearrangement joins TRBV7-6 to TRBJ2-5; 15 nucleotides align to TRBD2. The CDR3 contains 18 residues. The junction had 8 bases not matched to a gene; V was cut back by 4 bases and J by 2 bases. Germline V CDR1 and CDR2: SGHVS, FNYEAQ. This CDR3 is CASSSPGLAGGLQETQYF. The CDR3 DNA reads TGTGCCAGCAGCTCCCCGGGACTAGCGGGAGGTTTACAAGAGACCCAGTACTTC.

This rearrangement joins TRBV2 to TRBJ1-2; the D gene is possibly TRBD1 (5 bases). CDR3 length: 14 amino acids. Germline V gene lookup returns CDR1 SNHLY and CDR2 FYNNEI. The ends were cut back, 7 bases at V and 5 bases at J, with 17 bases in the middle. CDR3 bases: TGTGCCAGCATCGTCCCGCGGGGCTATTATGGCTACACCTTC. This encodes CASIVPRGYYGYTF.

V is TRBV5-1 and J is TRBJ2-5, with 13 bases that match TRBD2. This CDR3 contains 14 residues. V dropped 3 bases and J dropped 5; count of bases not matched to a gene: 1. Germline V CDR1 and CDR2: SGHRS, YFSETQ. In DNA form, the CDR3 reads TGCGCCAGCAGCTCGGGACTAGCGGGGGAGACCCAGTACTTC. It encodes CASSSGLAGETQYF.